The rows below give T cell receptor beta chains drawn from one sample of a study of cytomegalovirus exposure and HLA in healthy donors. TCRdb's copy holds only in-frame clones and misses some; the assay was immunoSEQ multiplex PCR. The repertoire holds about 180,000 clones, 82% seen once, with approximately 0.47% in the top ten. The sequenced material came from PBMCs. Receptor source: a woman aged 45-59 years in good health and CMV-seronegative. CDR3s include the opening cysteine and the closing phenylalanine or tryptophan. D genes are given only for firm matches. Size is stated for part of the rows, as once, few or many counts, or as a class when the clone is expanded.

d_call: NA
clone_size: NA
v_call: TRBV5-1
j_call: TRBJ2-5
cdr3_nt: TGCGCCAGCAGCTTGGGGGCTAGCGCGGAAAAGACCCAGTACTTC
cdr3_aa: CASSLGASAEKTQYF

d_call: NA
clone_size: NA
v_call: TRBV6-5
j_call: TRBJ2-7
cdr3_nt: TGTGCCAGCAGTCAAGACAGATACGAGCAGTACTTC
cdr3_aa: CASSQDRYEQYF

d_call: NA
clone_size: NA
v_call: TRBV7-3
j_call: TRBJ2-7
cdr3_nt: TGTGCCAGCAGCCATCGCGGTGGCGTTGGCTACGAGCAGTACTTC
cdr3_aa: CASSHRGGVGYEQYF

d_call: NA
clone_size: NA
v_call: TRBV10-2
j_call: TRBJ1-3
cdr3_nt: TGCGCCAGCAGGACCACAGGGCCTGGAAACACCATATATTTT
cdr3_aa: CASRTTGPGNTIYF

d_call: NA
clone_size: NA
v_call: TRBV6-6
j_call: TRBJ1-1
cdr3_nt: TGTGCCAGCAGTTACTCGCAGAGAGGGGAAGCTTTCTTT
cdr3_aa: CASSYSQRGEAFF

d_call: TRBD2
clone_size: NA
v_call: TRBV18
j_call: TRBJ2-7
cdr3_nt: TGTGCCAGCTCCTTGACTAGCGGCTACGAGCAGTACTTC
cdr3_aa: CASSLTSGYEQYF

d_call: TRBD1
clone_size: NA
v_call: TRBV5-1
j_call: TRBJ1-1
cdr3_nt: TGCGCCAGCAGCTTGGGGGGGACAGGGGACGCTGAAGCTTTCTTT
cdr3_aa: CASSLGGTGDAEAFF

d_call: NA
clone_size: few
v_call: TRBV11-2
j_call: TRBJ1-2
cdr3_nt: TGTGCCAGCAGCCCTAACAGTAACTATGGCTACACCTTC
cdr3_aa: CASSPNSNYGYTF

d_call: TRBD2
clone_size: NA
v_call: TRBV10-1
j_call: TRBJ2-7
cdr3_nt: TGCGCCGGGGGAGGCGGGAGGGTTCGCCCCTACGAGCAGTACTTC
cdr3_aa: CAGGGGRVRPYEQYF

d_call: NA
clone_size: few
v_call: TRBV28
j_call: TRBJ2-5
cdr3_nt: TGTGCCAGCAGACAACTTCAGCCCCAGGGCCTACAAGAGACCCAGTACTTC
cdr3_aa: CASRQLQPQGLQETQYF

d_call: NA
clone_size: NA
v_call: TRBV6-5
j_call: TRBJ2-7
cdr3_nt: TGTGCCAGCAGTCCGGGACTTTTCTCCTACGAGCAGTACTTC
cdr3_aa: CASSPGLFSYEQYF

d_call: TRBD1
clone_size: NA
v_call: TRBV7-9
j_call: TRBJ1-5
cdr3_nt: TGTGCCAGCAGCCTATGGACAGGGTATCAGGGCAATCAGCCCCAGCATTTT
cdr3_aa: CASSLWTGYQGNQPQHF

d_call: NA
clone_size: NA
v_call: TRBV5-6
j_call: TRBJ2-7
cdr3_nt: TGTGCCAGCAGCTTGTTCCCACAAGCCTACGAGCAGTACTTC
cdr3_aa: CASSLFPQAYEQYF

d_call: TRBD1
clone_size: NA
v_call: TRBV5-1
j_call: TRBJ2-7
cdr3_nt: TGCGCCAGCAGCTTAAGGGACAGAGCCTACGAGCAGTACTTC
cdr3_aa: CASSLRDRAYEQYF

d_call: TRBD1
clone_size: NA
v_call: TRBV18
j_call: TRBJ1-3
cdr3_nt: TGTGCCAGCTCACTACAGGGGGGAGACGCCATATATTTT
cdr3_aa: CASSLQGGDAIYF

d_call: TRBD2
clone_size: NA
v_call: TRBV10-3
j_call: TRBJ2-1
cdr3_nt: TGTGCCATCAGTGTGGGCGGGAGGTTTTACGATGAGCAGTTCTTC
cdr3_aa: CAISVGGRFYDEQFF

d_call: TRBD2
clone_size: once
v_call: TRBV29-1
j_call: TRBJ2-5
cdr3_nt: TGCAGCGTTGAACTGGGGACTAGCGGGTTCCGCGGGCCGACCCAGTACTTC
cdr3_aa: CSVELGTSGFRGPTQYF

d_call: NA
clone_size: once
v_call: TRBV7-9
j_call: TRBJ1-5
cdr3_nt: TGTGCCAGCAGCCCAGCGGGCGGCAATCAGCCCCAGCATTTT
cdr3_aa: CASSPAGGNQPQHF

d_call: TRBD1
clone_size: NA
v_call: TRBV18
j_call: TRBJ1-1
cdr3_nt: TGTGCCAGCTCACCTAACTCGGACAGGGCTGGGACTGAAGCTTTCTTT
cdr3_aa: CASSPNSDRAGTEAFF

d_call: NA
clone_size: NA
v_call: TRBV7-6
j_call: TRBJ1-5
cdr3_nt: TGTGCCAGCAGCTTATCTTCCCGCAAGAGAAGCAATCAGCCCCAGCATTTT
cdr3_aa: CASSLSSRKRSNQPQHF

d_call: NA
clone_size: NA
v_call: TRBV6-1
j_call: TRBJ2-2
cdr3_nt: TGTGCCAGCAGTGAAACAGGGTTGGGGGAGCTGTTTTTT
cdr3_aa: CASSETGLGELFF

d_call: NA
clone_size: NA
v_call: TRBV7-9
j_call: TRBJ2-1
cdr3_nt: TGTGCCAGCAGCTCCTTCGCTAGCGTCGATGAGCAGTTCTTC
cdr3_aa: CASSSFASVDEQFF

d_call: NA
clone_size: NA
v_call: TRBV5-1
j_call: TRBJ1-1
cdr3_nt: TGCGCCAGCAGCTTGGAGGGGGGGGTTACTGAAGCTTTCTTT
cdr3_aa: CASSLEGGVTEAFF

d_call: NA
clone_size: NA
v_call: TRBV11-2
j_call: TRBJ2-7
cdr3_nt: TGTGCCAGCAGGACACTAGCTTGGGTGAGGGAGCAGTACTTC
cdr3_aa: CASRTLAWVREQYF

d_call: TRBD1
clone_size: NA
v_call: TRBV5-4
j_call: TRBJ2-7
cdr3_nt: TGTGCCAGCAGCCGGGACAGGGCCTACGAGCAGTACTTC
cdr3_aa: CASSRDRAYEQYF

d_call: NA
clone_size: NA
v_call: TRBV9
j_call: TRBJ1-2
cdr3_nt: TGTGCCAGCAGAGTTGACCCACAAGGGGACTATGGCTACACCTTC
cdr3_aa: CASRVDPQGDYGYTF

d_call: NA
clone_size: once
v_call: TRBV25-1
j_call: TRBJ1-6
cdr3_nt: TGTGCCAGACCCAACAGGGTTCCCCACTTT
cdr3_aa: CARPNRVPHF

d_call: TRBD2
clone_size: NA
v_call: TRBV4-1
j_call: TRBJ2-2
cdr3_nt: TGCGCCAGCAGCCAAGATGGTATTTCCCTAGCGGGAGCCGGGGAGCTGTTTTTT
cdr3_aa: CASSQDGISLAGAGELFF

d_call: TRBD2
clone_size: NA
v_call: TRBV5-4
j_call: TRBJ2-3
cdr3_nt: TGTGCCAGCAGCTACAACGGACTAGCGGGCACAGATACGCAGTATTTT
cdr3_aa: CASSYNGLAGTDTQYF

d_call: TRBD2
clone_size: NA
v_call: TRBV7-3
j_call: TRBJ2-3
cdr3_nt: TGTGCCAGCAGCTTAACGACTAGCGGGGGTTGGTCAGATACGCAGTATTTT
cdr3_aa: CASSLTTSGGWSDTQYF

d_call: TRBD2
clone_size: NA
v_call: TRBV7-7
j_call: TRBJ2-1
cdr3_nt: TGTGCCAGCAGCCCCCAGATGAGCGGGAGTTGGAATGAGCAGTTCTTC
cdr3_aa: CASSPQMSGSWNEQFF

d_call: NA
clone_size: NA
v_call: TRBV11-1
j_call: TRBJ2-1
cdr3_nt: TGTGCCAGCAGCAAACCGGGACTCTCGTCGAACAATGAGCAGTTCTTC
cdr3_aa: CASSKPGLSSNNEQFF

d_call: NA
clone_size: NA
v_call: TRBV19
j_call: TRBJ2-3
cdr3_nt: TGTGCCAGTAGTGGAACCTGGGGGGTAAACACAGATACGCAGTATTTT
cdr3_aa: CASSGTWGVNTDTQYF

d_call: NA
clone_size: NA
v_call: TRBV1
j_call: TRBJ1-5
cdr3_nt: TGCACCAGCAGCCAAGATAAGCTGAATAGCAATCAGCCCCAGCATTTT
cdr3_aa: CTSSQDKLNSNQPQHF

d_call: TRBD2
clone_size: NA
v_call: TRBV7-3
j_call: TRBJ2-3
cdr3_nt: TGTGCCAGCAGCTTAATTGGTGGGAGGGCCCGCGCAGATACGCAGTATTTT
cdr3_aa: CASSLIGGRARADTQYF

d_call: NA
clone_size: NA
v_call: TRBV6-5
j_call: TRBJ2-4
cdr3_nt: TGTGCCAGTAAACAGGGTTTAGCCAAAAACATTCAGTACTTC
cdr3_aa: CASKQGLAKNIQYF

d_call: NA
clone_size: NA
v_call: TRBV21-1
j_call: TRBJ2-7
cdr3_nt: TGTGCCAGCAGCAAAGGGGTTACAGGGCGCCGCGAGCAGTACTTC
cdr3_aa: CASSKGVTGRREQYF

d_call: NA
clone_size: once
v_call: TRBV28
j_call: TRBJ2-5
cdr3_nt: TGTGCCAGCAGTTCAACGGGAGAGACCCAGTACTTC
cdr3_aa: CASSSTGETQYF